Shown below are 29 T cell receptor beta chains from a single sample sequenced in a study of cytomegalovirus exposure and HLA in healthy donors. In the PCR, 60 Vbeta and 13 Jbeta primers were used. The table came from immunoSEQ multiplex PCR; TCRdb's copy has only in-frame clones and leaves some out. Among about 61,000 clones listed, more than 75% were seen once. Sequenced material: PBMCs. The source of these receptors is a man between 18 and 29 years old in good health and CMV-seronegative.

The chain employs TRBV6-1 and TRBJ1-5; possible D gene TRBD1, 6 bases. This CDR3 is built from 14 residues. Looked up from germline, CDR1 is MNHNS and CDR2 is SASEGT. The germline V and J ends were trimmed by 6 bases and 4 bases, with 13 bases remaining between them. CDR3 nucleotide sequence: TGTGCCAGCAGCATCACGGACAGTAATCAGCCCCAGCATTTT. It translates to CASSITDSNQPQHF.

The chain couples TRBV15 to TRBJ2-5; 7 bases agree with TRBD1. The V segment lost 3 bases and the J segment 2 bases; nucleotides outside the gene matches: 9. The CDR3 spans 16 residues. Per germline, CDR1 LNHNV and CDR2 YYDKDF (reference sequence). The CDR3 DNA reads TGTGCCACCAGCAGCTACGGGGACAGCTTACAAGAGACCCAGTACTTC. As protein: CATSSYGDSLQETQYF. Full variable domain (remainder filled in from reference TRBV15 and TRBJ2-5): DAMVIQNPRYQVTQFGKPVTLSCSQTLNHNVMYWYQQKSSQAPKLLFHYYDKDFNNEADTPDNFQSRRPNTSFCFLDIRSPGLGDTAMYLCATSSYGDSLQETQYFGPGTRLLVL.

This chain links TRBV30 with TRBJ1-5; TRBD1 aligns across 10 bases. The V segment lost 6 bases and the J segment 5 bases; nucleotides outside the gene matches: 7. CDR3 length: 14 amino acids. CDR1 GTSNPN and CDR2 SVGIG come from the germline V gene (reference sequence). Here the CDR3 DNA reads TGTGCCTGCGGACAGGGGGTTTCGGATCAGCCCCAGCATTTT. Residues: CACGQGVSDQPQHF.

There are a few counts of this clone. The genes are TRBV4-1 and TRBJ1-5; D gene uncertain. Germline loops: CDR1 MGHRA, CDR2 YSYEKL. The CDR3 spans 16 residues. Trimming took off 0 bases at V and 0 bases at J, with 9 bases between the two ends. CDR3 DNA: TGCGCCAGCAGCCAAGAGTACCAGATTAGCAATCAGCCCCAGCATTTT. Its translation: CASSQEYQISNQPQHF.

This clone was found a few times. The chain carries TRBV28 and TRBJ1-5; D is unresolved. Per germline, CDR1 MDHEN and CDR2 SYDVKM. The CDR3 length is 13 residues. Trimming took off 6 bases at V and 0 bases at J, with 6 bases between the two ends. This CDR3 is CASSLDSNQPQHF. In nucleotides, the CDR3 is TGTGCCAGCAGCCTAGATAGCAATCAGCCCCAGCATTTT.

The CDR3 coding sequence is TGTGCCTGGAGTCCCAGGGGAAGGAACACTGAAGCTTTCTTT. Encoded protein: CAWSPRGRNTEAFF. The chain couples TRBV30 to TRBJ1-1, with D possibly TRBD1 on 6 matching bases. V was clipped by 2 bases and J by 1 base, with 11 bases between them. The CDR3 is 14 residues long. Germline V gene lookup returns CDR1 GTSNPN and CDR2 SVGIG (reference sequence).

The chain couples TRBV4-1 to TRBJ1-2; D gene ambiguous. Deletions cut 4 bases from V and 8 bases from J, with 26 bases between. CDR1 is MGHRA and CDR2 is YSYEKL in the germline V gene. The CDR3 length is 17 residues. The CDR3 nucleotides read TGCGCCAGCAGCCGAAATGCCGCGGGCCCCAGGTCAGGAGGCTACACCTTC. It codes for CASSRNAAGPRSGGYTF.

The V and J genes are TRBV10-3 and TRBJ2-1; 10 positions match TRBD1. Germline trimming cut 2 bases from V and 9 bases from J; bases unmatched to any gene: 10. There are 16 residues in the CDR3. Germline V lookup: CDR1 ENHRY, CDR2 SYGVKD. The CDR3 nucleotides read TGTGCCATCAGTGAGCCCGGGACAGGGGTTTCTGTTGAGCAGTTCTTC. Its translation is CAISEPGTGVSVEQFF.

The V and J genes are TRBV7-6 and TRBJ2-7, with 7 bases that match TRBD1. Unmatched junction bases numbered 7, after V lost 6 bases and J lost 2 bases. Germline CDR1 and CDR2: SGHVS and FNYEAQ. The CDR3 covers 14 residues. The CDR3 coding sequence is TGTGCCAGCAGTTCGGGACAGTCCCCCTACGAGCAGTACTTC. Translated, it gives CASSSGQSPYEQYF.

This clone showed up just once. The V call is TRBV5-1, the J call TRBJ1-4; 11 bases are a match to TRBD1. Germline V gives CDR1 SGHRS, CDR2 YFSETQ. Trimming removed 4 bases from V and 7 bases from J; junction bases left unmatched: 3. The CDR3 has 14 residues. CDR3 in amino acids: CASSPGQGAEKLFF. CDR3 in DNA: TGCGCCAGCAGCCCCGGACAGGGGGCTGAAAAACTGTTTTTT.

Here the CDR3 DNA reads TGTGCCAGCAGTGATATGACCGCGCTAGGACTAGCGGGGAGGGAGCAGTACTTC. Its protein product is CASSDMTALGLAGREQYF. V is TRBV6-1 and J is TRBJ2-7; 12 nucleotides align to TRBD2. With V trimmed by 3 bases and J by 7 bases, 16 bases remained unmatched. The CDR3 is 18 residues long. The germline gives CDR1 MNHNS, CDR2 SASEGT.

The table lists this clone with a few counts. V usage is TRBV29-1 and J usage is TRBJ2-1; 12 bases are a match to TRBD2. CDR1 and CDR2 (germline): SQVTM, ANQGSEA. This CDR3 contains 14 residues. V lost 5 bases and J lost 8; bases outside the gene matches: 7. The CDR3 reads CSVLLAGGVDEQFF. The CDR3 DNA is TGCAGCGTTCTACTAGCGGGGGGTGTAGATGAGCAGTTCTTC.

CDR3 sequence (DNA): TGTGCCAGCAGCGTAGACGGAGACCTTGTTACTGAAGCTTTCTTT. It yields the protein CASSVDGDLVTEAFF. The rearrangement joins TRBV9 to TRBJ1-1; D is unresolved. Germline CDR1 reads SGDLS; CDR2 reads YYNGEE. Trimming removed 0 bases at V and 5 bases at J, with 14 bases between. There are 15 residues in the CDR3. Filled out from reference TRBV9 and TRBJ1-1, the complete variable domain reads DSGVTQTPKHLITATGQRVTLRCSPRSGDLSVYWYQQSLDQGLQFLIQYYNGEERAKGNILERFSAQQFPDLHSELNLSSLELGDSALYFCASSVDGDLVTEAFFGQGTRLTVV.

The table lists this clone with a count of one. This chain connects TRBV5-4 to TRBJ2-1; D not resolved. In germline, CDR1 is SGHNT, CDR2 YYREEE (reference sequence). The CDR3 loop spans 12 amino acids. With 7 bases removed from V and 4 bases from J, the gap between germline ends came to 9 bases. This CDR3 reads CASGPAYNEQFF. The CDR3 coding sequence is TGTGCCAGCGGGCCAGCATACAATGAGCAGTTCTTC. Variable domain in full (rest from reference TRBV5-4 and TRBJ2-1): ETGVTQSPTHLIKTRGQQVTLRCSSQSGHNTVSWYQQALGQGPQFIFQYYREEENGRGNFPPRFSGLQFPNYSSELNVNALELDDSALYLCASGPAYNEQFFGPGTRLTVL.

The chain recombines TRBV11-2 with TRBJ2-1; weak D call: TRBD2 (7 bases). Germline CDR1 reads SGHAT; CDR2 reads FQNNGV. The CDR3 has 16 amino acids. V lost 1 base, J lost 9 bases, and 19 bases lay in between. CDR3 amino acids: CASSLVGGAGVSEQFF. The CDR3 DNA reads TGTGCCAGCAGCTTAGTGGGGGGGGCCGGGGTGTCTGAGCAGTTCTTC.

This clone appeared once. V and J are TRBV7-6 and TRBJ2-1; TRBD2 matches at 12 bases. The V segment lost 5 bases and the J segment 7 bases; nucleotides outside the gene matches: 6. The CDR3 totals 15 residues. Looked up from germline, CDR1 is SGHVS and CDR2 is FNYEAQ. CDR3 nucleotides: TGTGCCAGCAGCCTCCGACTAGCGGGGGATAATGAGCAGTTCTTC. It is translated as CASSLRLAGDNEQFF.

CDR3 loop: CASSIRGRHDEQFF. The CDR3 nucleotides are TGTGCCAGCAGCATCAGGGGGCGACACGATGAGCAGTTCTTC. The V and J genes are TRBV9 and TRBJ2-1; the match to TRBD1 covers 8 bases. J gave up 8 bases and V 4 bases, and 8 bases lay outside the gene matches. Germline V gives CDR1 SGDLS, CDR2 YYNGEE. The CDR3 has 14 amino acids.

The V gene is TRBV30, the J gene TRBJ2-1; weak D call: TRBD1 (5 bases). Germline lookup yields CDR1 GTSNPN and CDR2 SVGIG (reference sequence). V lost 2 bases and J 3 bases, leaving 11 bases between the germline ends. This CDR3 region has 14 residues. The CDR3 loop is CAWSRGASYNEQFF. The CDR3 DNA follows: TGTGCCTGGAGTAGGGGCGCTAGCTACAATGAGCAGTTCTTC. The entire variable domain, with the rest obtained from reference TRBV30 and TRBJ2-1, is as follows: SQTIHQWPATLVQPVGSPLSLECTVEGTSNPNLYWYRQAAGRGLQLLFYSVGIGQISSEVPQNLSASRPQDRQFILSSKKLLLSDSGFYLCAWSRGASYNEQFFGPGTRLTVL.

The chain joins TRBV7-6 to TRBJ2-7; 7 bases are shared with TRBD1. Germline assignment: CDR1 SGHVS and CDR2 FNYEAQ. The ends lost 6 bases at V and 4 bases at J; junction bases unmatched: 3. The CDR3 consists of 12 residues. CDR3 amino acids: CASSRQGYEQYF. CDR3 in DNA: TGTGCCAGCAGTAGACAGGGATACGAGCAGTACTTC.

As DNA, the CDR3 is TGTGCCAGCAGTGTAGGCCAGGGTCGCGGCTACACCTTC. Protein: CASSVGQGRGYTF. The rearrangement links TRBV7-2 to TRBJ1-2, with a tentative D call TRBD1 (5 bases). Trimming pared 6 bases from V and 8 bases from J, leaving 16 bases between. CDR3 length: 13 residues. The germline V gene has CDR1 SGHTA and CDR2 FQGNSA.

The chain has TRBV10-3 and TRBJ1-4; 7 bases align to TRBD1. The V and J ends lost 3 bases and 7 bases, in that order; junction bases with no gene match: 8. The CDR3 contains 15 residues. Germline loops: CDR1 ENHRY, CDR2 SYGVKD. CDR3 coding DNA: TGTGCCATCAGTGAATTCGACAGGGAGAGTGAAAAACTGTTTTTT. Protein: CAISEFDRESEKLFF.

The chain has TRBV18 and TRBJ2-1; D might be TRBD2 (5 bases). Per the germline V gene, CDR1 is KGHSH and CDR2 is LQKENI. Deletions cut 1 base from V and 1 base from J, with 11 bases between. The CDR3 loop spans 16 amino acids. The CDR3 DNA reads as TGTGCCAGCTCACCACAGCTGAGCGGATCCTACAATGAGCAGTTCTTC. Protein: CASSPQLSGSYNEQFF.

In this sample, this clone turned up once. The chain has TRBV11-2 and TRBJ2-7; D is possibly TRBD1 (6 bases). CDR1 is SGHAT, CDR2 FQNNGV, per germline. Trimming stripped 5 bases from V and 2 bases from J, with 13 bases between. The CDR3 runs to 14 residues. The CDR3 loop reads CASSPEDRAYEQYF. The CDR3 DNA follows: TGTGCCAGCAGCCCGGAGGACAGAGCCTACGAGCAGTACTTC.

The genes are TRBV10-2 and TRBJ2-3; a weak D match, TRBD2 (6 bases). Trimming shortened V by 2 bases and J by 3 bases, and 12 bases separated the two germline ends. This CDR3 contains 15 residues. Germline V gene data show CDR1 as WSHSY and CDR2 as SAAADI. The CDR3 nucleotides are TGCGCCAGCAGTGAGGCGTTCCGGGGGACAGATACGCAGTATTTT. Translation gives CASSEAFRGTDTQYF.

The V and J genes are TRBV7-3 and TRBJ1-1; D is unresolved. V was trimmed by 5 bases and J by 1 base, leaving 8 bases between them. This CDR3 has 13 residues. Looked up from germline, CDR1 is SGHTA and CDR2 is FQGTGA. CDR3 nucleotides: TGTGCCAGCAGCACCCAGGCGAACACTGAAGCTTTCTTT. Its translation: CASSTQANTEAFF. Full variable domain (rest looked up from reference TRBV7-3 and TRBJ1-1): GAGVSQTPSNKVTEKGKYVELRCDPISGHTALYWYRQSLGQGPEFLIYFQGTGAADDSGLPNDRFFAVRPEGSVSTLKIQRTERGDSAVYLCASSTQANTEAFFGQGTRLTVV.

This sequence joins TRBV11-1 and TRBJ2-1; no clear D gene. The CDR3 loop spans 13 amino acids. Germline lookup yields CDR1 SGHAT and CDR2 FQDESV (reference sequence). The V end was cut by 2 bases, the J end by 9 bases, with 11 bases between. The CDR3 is CASSLSPRGEQFF. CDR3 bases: TGTGCCAGCAGCTTATCACCCCGCGGTGAGCAGTTCTTC. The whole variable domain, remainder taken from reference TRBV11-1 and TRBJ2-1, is EAEVAQSPRYKITEKSQAVAFWCDPISGHATLYWYRQILGQGPELLVQFQDESVVDDSQLPKDRFSAERLKGVDSTLKIQPAELGDSAMYLCASSLSPRGEQFFGPGTRLTVL.

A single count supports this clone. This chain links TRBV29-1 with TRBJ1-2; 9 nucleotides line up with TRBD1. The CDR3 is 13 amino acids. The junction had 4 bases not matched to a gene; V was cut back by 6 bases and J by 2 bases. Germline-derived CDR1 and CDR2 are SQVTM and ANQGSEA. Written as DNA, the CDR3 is TGCAGCGTGGGGGACAGGGAAAACTATGGCTACACCTTC. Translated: CSVGDRENYGYTF.

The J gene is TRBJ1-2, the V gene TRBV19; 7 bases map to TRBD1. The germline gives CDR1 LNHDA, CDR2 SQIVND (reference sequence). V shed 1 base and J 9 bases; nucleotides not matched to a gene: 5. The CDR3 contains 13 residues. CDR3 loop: CASSIARQGSYTF. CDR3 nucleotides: TGTGCCAGTAGTATAGCGAGACAGGGAAGCTACACCTTC. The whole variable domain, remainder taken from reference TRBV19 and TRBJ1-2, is DGGITQSPKYLFRKEGQNVTLSCEQNLNHDAMYWYRQDPGQGLRLIYYSQIVNDFQKGDIAEGYSVSREKKESFPLTVTSAQKNPTAFYLCASSIARQGSYTFGSGTRLTVV.

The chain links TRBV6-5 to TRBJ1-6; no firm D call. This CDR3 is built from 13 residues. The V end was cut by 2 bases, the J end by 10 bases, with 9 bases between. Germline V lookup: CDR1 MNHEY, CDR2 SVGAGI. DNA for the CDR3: TGTGCCAGCAGTTACGGAGATGGATCACCCCTCCACTTT. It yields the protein CASSYGDGSPLHF.